These 3 T cell receptor beta chains share one sample of origin, sequenced in a study of regulatory T cells in long-lasting Graves disease. Arm-PCR with iRepertoire HTBI primers amplified the CDR3 regions for these TCR beta libraries. TCRdb itself ran the multiplex PCR reads through MiXCR, one entry per CDR3 protein. The top ten clones hold around 13% of a sample with fewer than 600,000 distinct CDR3 sequences, around a fifth of them seen once. The time point was: persistent/refractory GD, antithyroid drugs over 5 years with positive TRAb. Construction of the TCR library relied on RNA isolated from PBMCs. Here the sequenced sample was peripheral blood mononuclear cells (PBMCs), taken when the disease was refractory, from a patient treated with antithyroid drugs. Receptors originate from a female donor with Graves disease.

The rearrangement uses TRBV20-1 and TRBJ1-5; D unclear. V was shortened by 3 bases and J by 9 bases, with 15 bases between the two germline ends. This CDR3 is built from 13 residues. Germline V CDR1 and CDR2: DFQATT, SNEGSKA (reference sequence). The CDR3, as DNA: TGCAGTGCTAGGACCGGGCCCCTGGGGCCCCAGCATTTT. Its protein is CSARTGPLGPQHF.

This clonotype was counted at least ten times. J is TRBJ1-2 and V is TRBV6-5, with 10 bases that match TRBD1. The germline gives CDR1 MNHEY, CDR2 SVGAGI. V dropped 4 bases and J dropped 2; count of bases not matched to a gene: 7. The CDR3 has 16 amino acids. DNA for the CDR3: TGTGCCAGCAGTTCCTCCGGGACAGGGGTAAACTATGGCTACACCTTC. Its translation is CASSSSGTGVNYGYTF.

The J gene is TRBJ2-4, the V gene TRBV6-2 or TRBV6-3; 7 nucleotides match TRBD1. The CDR3 runs 16 residues. Germline V gene lookup returns CDR1 MNHEY and CDR2 SVGEGT. V shed 0 bases, J shed 2 bases, and the junction held 4 bases outside the gene matches. The DNA of the CDR3 is TGTGCCAGCAGTTACTCTCCAGGGGGACCCAAAAACATTCAGTACTTC. Amino acid sequence: CASSYSPGGPKNIQYF.